This is a list of T cell receptor beta chains from one sample in a study of blood T cell repertoires in COVID-19. Here immunoSEQ multiplex PCR was the method, and the copy in TCRdb shows in-frame clones only, minus some. The sample gives approximately 170,000 clones, around 84% of which show up once; 15% to 20% is in the top ten. The sample taken for sequencing was peripheral blood. The receptors here all came from a woman older than 75 with acute or convalescent COVID-19. Both conserved end residues are part of each CDR3. The D gene is left open where the match is weak. The size entry is marked missing in some rows and otherwise reads once, few, many or a size class.

size: NA
D: TRBD2
J: TRBJ2-1
V: TRBV6-1
DNA: TGTGCCAGCAGTGAAGGGACTAGCGGTTACAATGAGCAGTTCTTC
CDR3: CASSEGTSGYNEQFF

size: NA
D: NA
J: TRBJ1-1
V: TRBV3-1/TRBV3-2
DNA: TGTGCCAGCAGCCTCGGGATTGGGAACACTGAAGCTTTCTTT
CDR3: CASSLGIGNTEAFF

size: NA
D: TRBD2
J: TRBJ2-3
V: TRBV18
DNA: TGTGCCAGCTCGCTGACTAGCGGGGGTGCAGATACGCAGTATTTT
CDR3: CASSLTSGGADTQYF

size: NA
D: NA
J: TRBJ1-2
V: TRBV6-5
DNA: TGTGCCACCACGCAGGGTTCAGCTAACTATGGCTACACCTTC
CDR3: CATTQGSANYGYTF

size: NA
D: NA
J: TRBJ1-5
V: TRBV4-1
DNA: TGCGCCAGCAGCCAAGGACACGGTTTAGGTCAGCCCCAGCATTTT
CDR3: CASSQGHGLGQPQHF

size: NA
D: TRBD1
J: TRBJ2-1
V: TRBV13
DNA: TGTGCCAGCAGTTTTAACAGGGGCTCCTACAATGAGCAGTTCTTC
CDR3: CASSFNRGSYNEQFF

size: NA
D: TRBD1
J: TRBJ1-5
V: TRBV7-9
DNA: TGTGCCAGCAGCTTAGGACAGGGAGCTGCGCCCCAGCATTTT
CDR3: CASSLGQGAAPQHF

size: NA
D: TRBD1
J: TRBJ1-1
V: TRBV10-3
DNA: TGTGCCATCAGGAAAGGACAGGGGCTTGTAGGCACTGAAGCTTTCTTT
CDR3: CAIRKGQGLVGTEAFF

size: NA
D: NA
J: TRBJ1-6
V: TRBV4-1
DNA: TGCGCCAGCAGCCAAGCCAGGGGCTCCTATAATTCACCCCTCCACTTT
CDR3: CASSQARGSYNSPLHF

size: NA
D: TRBD1
J: TRBJ1-3
V: TRBV4-1
DNA: TGCGCCAGCAGCCGCATACCGGGACAGAGTAGAAACACCATATATTTT
CDR3: CASSRIPGQSRNTIYF

size: NA
D: TRBD2
J: TRBJ2-5
V: TRBV5-1
DNA: TGCGCCAGCAGCTTGGTCGGGAGGGCCGTCGAGACCCAGTACTTC
CDR3: CASSLVGRAVETQYF

size: NA
D: TRBD1
J: TRBJ2-5
V: TRBV5-1
DNA: TGCGCCAGCAGCTTGGCTTACCGGACAGGGCTTCCCCAACCCCAAGAGACCCAGTACTTC
CDR3: CASSLAYRTGLPQPQETQYF

size: NA
D: TRBD2
J: TRBJ2-7
V: TRBV28
DNA: TGTGCCAGCAGCTCCCTAGCGGGGACTACGATGAAGCAGTACTTC
CDR3: CASSSLAGTTMKQYF

size: NA
D: NA
J: TRBJ1-1
V: TRBV6-4
DNA: TGTGCCAGCCAGGAGGGTTATACTGAAGCTTTCTTT
CDR3: CASQEGYTEAFF

size: NA
D: TRBD2
J: TRBJ2-7
V: TRBV11-2
DNA: TGTGCCAGCAGCTTGACTAGCGGGGGGTTTCACGAGCAGTACTTC
CDR3: CASSLTSGGFHEQYF

size: NA
D: NA
J: TRBJ2-2
V: TRBV5-1
DNA: TGCGCCAGCAGTCAGCAAGGAAGCGCGCTCGCCGGGGAGCTGTTTTTT
CDR3: CASSQQGSALAGELFF

size: NA
D: NA
J: TRBJ2-5
V: TRBV14
DNA: TGTGCCAGCAGCCAGGCGCCCAACCTCGGGGTGCAGACCCAGTACTTC
CDR3: CASSQAPNLGVQTQYF

size: NA
D: NA
J: TRBJ2-1
V: TRBV5-1
DNA: TGCGCCAGCAGCGGGAGCTCGTCTGCTAGGCCATACAATGAGCAGTTCTTC
CDR3: CASSGSSSARPYNEQFF

size: few
D: TRBD2
J: TRBJ2-1
V: TRBV28
DNA: TGTGCCAGCAGAGGGGGTAGCGGGGGCTACAATGAGCAGTTCTTC
CDR3: CASRGGSGGYNEQFF

size: once
D: TRBD1
J: TRBJ1-5
V: TRBV5-1
DNA: TGCGCCAGCAGCTTCAGGGCAGGGGGTGGAAATCAGCCCCAGCATTTT
CDR3: CASSFRAGGGNQPQHF

size: NA
D: NA
J: TRBJ1-1
V: TRBV5-4
DNA: TGTGCCAGCAGCTTGGGCGGGGGAGGGTTCAGGACTGAAGCTTTCTTT
CDR3: CASSLGGGGFRTEAFF

size: few
D: NA
J: TRBJ2-5
V: TRBV28
DNA: TGTGCCAGCATCGCCACGGGATTGAGTTCTGGGACCCAGTACTTC
CDR3: CASIATGLSSGTQYF